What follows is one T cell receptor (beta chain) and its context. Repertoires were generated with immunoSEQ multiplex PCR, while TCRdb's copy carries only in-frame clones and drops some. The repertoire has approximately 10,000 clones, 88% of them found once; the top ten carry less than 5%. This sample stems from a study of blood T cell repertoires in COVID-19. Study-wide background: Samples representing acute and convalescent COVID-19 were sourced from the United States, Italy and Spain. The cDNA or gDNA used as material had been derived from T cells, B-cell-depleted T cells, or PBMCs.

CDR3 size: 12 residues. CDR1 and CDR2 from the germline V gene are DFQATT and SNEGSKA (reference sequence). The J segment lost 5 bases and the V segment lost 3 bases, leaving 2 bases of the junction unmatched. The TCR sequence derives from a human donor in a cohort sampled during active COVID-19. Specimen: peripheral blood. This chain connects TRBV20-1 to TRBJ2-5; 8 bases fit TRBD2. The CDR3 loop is CSASLAGETQYF. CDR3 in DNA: TGCAGTGCTAGTCTAGCGGGCGAGACCCAGTACTTC.